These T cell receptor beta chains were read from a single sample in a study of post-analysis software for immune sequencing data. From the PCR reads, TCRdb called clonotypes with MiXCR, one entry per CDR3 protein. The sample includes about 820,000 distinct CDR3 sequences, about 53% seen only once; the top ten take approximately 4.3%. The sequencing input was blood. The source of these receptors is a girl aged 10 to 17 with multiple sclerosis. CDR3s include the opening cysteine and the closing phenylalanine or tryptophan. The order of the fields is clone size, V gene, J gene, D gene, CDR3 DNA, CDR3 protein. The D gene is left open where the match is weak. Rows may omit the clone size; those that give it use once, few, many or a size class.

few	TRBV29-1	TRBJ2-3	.	TGCAGCGTTCGGGCGGGGAACACAGATACGCAGTATTTT	CSVRAGNTDTQYF
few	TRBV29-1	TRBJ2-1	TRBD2	TGCAGCGTTGAATGGCCTAGCGGGTGGAATGAGCAGTTCTTC	CSVEWPSGWNEQFF
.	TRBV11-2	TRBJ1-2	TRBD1	TGTGCCAGCAGCGGACAGGGGGCCCATGGCTACACCTTC	CASSGQGAHGYTF
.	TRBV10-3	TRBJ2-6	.	TGTGCCATCAGTGAGGGCTACCCTGGGGCCAACGTCCTGACTTTC	CAISEGYPGANVLTF
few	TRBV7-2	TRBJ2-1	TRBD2	TGTGCCAGCAGCCCCTACCTCGGGACTAGCGGCTTAAATGAGCAGTTCTTC	CASSPYLGTSGLNEQFF
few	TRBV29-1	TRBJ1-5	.	TGCAGCGTTGCGGGTACAGGAGGGAGCAGTTCCCAGCATTTT	CSVAGTGGSSSQHF
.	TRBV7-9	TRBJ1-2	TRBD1	TGTGCCAGCAGCTTCAGACAGGGGGCCGGCTACACCTTC	CASSFRQGAGYTF
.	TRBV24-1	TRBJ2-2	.	TGTGCCACCAGTGATCCCGGGCAGATCACCGGGGAGCTGTTTTTT	CATSDPGQITGELFF
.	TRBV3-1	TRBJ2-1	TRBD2	TGTGCCAGCAGCCACCCTAGCGGTACCTACAATGAGCAGTTCTTC	CASSHPSGTYNEQFF
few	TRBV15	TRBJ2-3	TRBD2	TGTGCCACCAGCAGACCGACTAGCGGGAGGGCAGATACGCAGTATTTT	CATSRPTSGRADTQYF
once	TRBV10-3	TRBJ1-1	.	TGTGCCATCACCCCGGGACAGAACACTGAAGCTTTCTTT	CAITPGQNTEAFF
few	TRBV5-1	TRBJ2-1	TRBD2	TGCGCCAGCAGCTTGGTAGCGGGAGTAGTCAATGAGCAGTTCTTC	CASSLVAGVVNEQFF
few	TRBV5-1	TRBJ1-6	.	TGCGCCAGCAGCCACGGGGGGGTGTCACCCCTCCACTTT	CASSHGGVSPLHF
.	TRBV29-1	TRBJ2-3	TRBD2	TGCAGCGTTGCCCTAGCGGGGAGAGCAGATACGCAGTATTTT	CSVALAGRADTQYF
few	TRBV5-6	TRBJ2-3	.	TGTGCCAGCAGCTTGCCGGATAACCCAGATACGCAGTATTTT	CASSLPDNPDTQYF
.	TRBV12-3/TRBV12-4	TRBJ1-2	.	TGTGCCAGCAGTCCCCCTACGGGACAACTTCTGCGTGGCTATGGCTACACCTTC	CASSPPTGQLLRGYGYTF
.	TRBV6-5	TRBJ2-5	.	TGTGCCAGCAGTTATCAGGCAGGGCAAGAGACCCAGTACTTC	CASSYQAGQETQYF
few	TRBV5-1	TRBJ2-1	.	TGCGCCAGCAGCTTGGTATTAGTAGGAGGGGATGAGCAGTTCTTC	CASSLVLVGGDEQFF
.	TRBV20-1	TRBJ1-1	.	TGCAGTGCCAGAGGACAGAATGAAGCTTTCTTT	CSARGQNEAFF
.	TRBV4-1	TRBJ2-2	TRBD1	TGCGCCAGCAGCCAACACCGACAGGGGGCGAACACCGGGGAGCTGTTTTTT	CASSQHRQGANTGELFF
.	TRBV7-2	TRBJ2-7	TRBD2	TGTGCCAGCAGCCCACTGGGGCTGCTAGCGGGGGGGCCGGGTGAGCAGTACTTC	CASSPLGLLAGGPGEQYF
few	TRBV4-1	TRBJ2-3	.	TGCGCCAGCAGCCAAGTAGGTGACTCCGTCAAGGGTACGCAGTATTTT	CASSQVGDSVKGTQYF
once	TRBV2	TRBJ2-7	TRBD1	TGTGCCAGCAGATATCTCGGGACAGCGAGGGGCGAGCAGTACTTC	CASRYLGTARGEQYF
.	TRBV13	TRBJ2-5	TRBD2	TGTGCCAGCAGCTCTCGGACTAGCGGGGGAGAAGGACAAGAGACCCAGTACTTC	CASSSRTSGGEGQETQYF
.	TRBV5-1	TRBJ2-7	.	TGCGCCAGCAGCTTGGGGGCGGTATACTCCTACGAGCAGTACTTC	CASSLGAVYSYEQYF
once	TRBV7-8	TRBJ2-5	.	TGTGCCACACATTTGGTCCTCCCAGGGCAGTACTTC	CATHLVLPGQYF
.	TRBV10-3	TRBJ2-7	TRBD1	TGTGCCATCAAGGGGACAGCCTACGAGCAGTACTTC	CAIKGTAYEQYF
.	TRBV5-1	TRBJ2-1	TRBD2	TGCGCCTGCAGCCCCGGACTAGCGCGCGACAATGAGCAGTTCTTC	CACSPGLARDNEQFF